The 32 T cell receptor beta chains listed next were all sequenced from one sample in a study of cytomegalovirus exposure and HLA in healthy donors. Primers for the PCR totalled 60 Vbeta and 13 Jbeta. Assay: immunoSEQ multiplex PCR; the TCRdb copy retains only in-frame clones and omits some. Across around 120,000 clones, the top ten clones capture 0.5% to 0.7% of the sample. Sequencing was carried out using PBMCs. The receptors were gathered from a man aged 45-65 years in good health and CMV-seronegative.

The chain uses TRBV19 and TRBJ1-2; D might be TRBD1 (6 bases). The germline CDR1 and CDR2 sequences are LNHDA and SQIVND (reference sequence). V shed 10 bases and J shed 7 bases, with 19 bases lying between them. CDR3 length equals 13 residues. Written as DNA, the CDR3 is TGTGCCACCTTCTCCGGGACACCGTCTGGCTACACCTTC. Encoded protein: CATFSGTPSGYTF.

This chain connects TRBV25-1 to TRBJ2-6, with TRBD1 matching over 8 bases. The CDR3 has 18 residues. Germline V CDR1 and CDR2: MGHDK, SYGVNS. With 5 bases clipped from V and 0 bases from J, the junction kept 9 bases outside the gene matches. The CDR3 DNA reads TGTGCCAGCAGTCCGTTTGGACAGGGCAACTCTGGGGCCAACGTCCTGACTTTC. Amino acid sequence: CASSPFGQGNSGANVLTF.

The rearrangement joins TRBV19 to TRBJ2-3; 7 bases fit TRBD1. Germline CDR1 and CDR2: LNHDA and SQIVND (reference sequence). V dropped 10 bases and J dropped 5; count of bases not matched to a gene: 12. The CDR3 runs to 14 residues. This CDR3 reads CATERRQGRDTQYF. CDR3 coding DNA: TGTGCCACGGAGAGGAGACAGGGCAGAGATACGCAGTATTTT.

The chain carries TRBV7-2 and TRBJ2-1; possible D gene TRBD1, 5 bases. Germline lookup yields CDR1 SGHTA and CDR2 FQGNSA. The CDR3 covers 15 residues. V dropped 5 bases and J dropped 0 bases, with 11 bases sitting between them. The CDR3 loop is CASSTRQRSYNEQFF. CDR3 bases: TGTGCCAGCAGCACCCGACAGCGCTCCTACAATGAGCAGTTCTTC.

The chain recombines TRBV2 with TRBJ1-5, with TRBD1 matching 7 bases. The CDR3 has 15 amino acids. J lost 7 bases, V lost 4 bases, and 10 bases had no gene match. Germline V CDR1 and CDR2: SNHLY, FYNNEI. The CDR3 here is CASSGNDRVSQPQHF. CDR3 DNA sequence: TGTGCCAGCAGTGGGAATGACAGGGTGAGCCAGCCCCAGCATTTT.

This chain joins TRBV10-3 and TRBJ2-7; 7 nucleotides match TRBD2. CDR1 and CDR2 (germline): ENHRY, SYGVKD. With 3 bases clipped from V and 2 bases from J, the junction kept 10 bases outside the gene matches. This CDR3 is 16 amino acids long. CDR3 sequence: CAISDSGGLAAYEQYF. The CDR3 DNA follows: TGTGCCATCAGTGACTCGGGGGGTCTGGCGGCCTACGAGCAGTACTTC.

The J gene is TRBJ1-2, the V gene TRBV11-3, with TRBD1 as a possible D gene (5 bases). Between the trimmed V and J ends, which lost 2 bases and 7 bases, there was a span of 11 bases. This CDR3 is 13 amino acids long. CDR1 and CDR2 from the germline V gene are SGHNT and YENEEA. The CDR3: CASSLSVGAGYTF. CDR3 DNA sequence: TGTGCCAGCAGCTTAAGCGTAGGGGCTGGCTACACCTTC.

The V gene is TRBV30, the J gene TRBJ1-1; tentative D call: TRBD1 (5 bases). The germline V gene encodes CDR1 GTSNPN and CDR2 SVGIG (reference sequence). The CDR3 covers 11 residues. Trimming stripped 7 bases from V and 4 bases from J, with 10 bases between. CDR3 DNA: TGTGCCTTGAGGGGCCTCACTGAAGCTTTCTTT. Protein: CALRGLTEAFF.

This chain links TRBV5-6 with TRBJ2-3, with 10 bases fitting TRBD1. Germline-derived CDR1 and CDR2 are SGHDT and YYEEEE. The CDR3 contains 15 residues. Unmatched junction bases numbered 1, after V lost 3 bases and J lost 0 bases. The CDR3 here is CASSWGQGSTDTQYF. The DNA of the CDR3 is TGTGCCAGCAGCTGGGGACAGGGGAGCACAGATACGCAGTATTTT.

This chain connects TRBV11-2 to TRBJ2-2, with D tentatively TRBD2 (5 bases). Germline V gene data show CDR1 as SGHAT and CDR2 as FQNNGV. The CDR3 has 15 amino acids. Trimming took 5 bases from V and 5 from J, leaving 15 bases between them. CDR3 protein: CASSPMAGGTGELFF. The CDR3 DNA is TGTGCCAGCAGCCCTATGGCAGGCGGGACCGGGGAGCTGTTTTTT.

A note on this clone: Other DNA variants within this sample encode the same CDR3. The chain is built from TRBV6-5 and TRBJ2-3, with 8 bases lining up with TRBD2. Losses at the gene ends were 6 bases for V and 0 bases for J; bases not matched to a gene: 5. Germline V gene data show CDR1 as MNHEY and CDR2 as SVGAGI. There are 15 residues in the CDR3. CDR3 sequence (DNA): TGTGCCAGCAGGAATAGCGGGGCTAGCACAGATACGCAGTATTTT. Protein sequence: CASRNSGASTDTQYF.

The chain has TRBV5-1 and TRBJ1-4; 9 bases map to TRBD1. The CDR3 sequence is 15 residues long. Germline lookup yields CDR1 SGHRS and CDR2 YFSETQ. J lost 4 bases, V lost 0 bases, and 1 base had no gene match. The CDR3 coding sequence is TGCGCCAGCAGCTTGGAGGGACAGGGTAATGAAAAACTGTTTTTT. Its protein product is CASSLEGQGNEKLFF.

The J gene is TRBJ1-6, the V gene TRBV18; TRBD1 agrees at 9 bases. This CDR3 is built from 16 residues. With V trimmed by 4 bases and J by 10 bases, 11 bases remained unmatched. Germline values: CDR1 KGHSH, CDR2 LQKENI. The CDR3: CASSQPGGQGNSPLHF. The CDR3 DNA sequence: TGTGCCAGCTCACAACCCGGTGGACAGGGGAACTCACCCCTCCACTTT.

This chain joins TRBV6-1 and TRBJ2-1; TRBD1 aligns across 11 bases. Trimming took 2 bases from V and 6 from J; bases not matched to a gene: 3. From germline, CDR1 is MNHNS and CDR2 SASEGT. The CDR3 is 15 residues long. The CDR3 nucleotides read TGTGCCAGCAGTGAATTAGGACAGGGGGCCAATGAGCAGTTCTTC. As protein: CASSELGQGANEQFF.

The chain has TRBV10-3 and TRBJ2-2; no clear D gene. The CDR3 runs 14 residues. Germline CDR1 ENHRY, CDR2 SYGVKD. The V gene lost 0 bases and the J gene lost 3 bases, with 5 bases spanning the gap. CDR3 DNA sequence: TGTGCCATCAGTGAGTCCCGGGACACCGGGGAGCTGTTTTTT. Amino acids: CAISESRDTGELFF.

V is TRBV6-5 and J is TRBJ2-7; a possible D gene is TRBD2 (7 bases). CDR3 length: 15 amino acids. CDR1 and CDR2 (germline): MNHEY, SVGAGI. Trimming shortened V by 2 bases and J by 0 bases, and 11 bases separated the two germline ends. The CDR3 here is CASSYGRGHSYEQYF. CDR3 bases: TGTGCCAGCAGTTACGGGCGGGGGCACTCCTACGAGCAGTACTTC.

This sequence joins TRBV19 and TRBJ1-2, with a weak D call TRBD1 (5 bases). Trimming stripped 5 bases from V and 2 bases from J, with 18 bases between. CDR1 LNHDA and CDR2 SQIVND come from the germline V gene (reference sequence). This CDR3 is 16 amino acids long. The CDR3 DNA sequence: TGTGCCAGTAGTCCCCGGGCAGGGACTCAAAACTATGGCTACACCTTC. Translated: CASSPRAGTQNYGYTF.

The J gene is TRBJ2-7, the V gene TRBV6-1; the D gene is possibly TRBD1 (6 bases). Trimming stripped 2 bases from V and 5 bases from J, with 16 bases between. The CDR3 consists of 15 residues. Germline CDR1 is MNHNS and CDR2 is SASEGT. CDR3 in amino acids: CASSESVRGGDEQYF. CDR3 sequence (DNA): TGTGCCAGCAGTGAATCTGTCAGGGGTGGGGACGAGCAGTACTTC.

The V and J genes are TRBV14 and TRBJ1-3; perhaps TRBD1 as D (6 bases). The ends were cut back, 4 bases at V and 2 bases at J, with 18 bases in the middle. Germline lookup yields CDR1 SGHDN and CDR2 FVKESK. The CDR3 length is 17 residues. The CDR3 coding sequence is TGTGCCAGCAGCCGACAGGTAAACAGGATTGCTGGAAACACCATATATTTT. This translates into CASSRQVNRIAGNTIYF.

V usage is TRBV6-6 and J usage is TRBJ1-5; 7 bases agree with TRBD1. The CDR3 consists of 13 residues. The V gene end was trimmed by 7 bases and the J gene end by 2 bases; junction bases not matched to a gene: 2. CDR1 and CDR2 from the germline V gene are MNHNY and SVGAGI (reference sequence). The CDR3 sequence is CASNRGGNQPQHF. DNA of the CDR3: TGTGCCAGCAACAGGGGAGGCAATCAGCCCCAGCATTTT.

This CDR3 is CASSVNPGQNMNTEAFF. CDR3 nucleotides: TGTGCCAGCAGCGTCAACCCGGGACAGAATATGAACACTGAAGCTTTCTTT. V gene TRBV7-9 combines with J gene TRBJ1-1, with 7 bases identical to TRBD1. V shed 5 bases, J shed 0 bases, and the junction held 12 bases outside the gene matches. The germline V gene has CDR1 SEHNR and CDR2 FQNEAQ (reference sequence). The CDR3 is made up of 17 amino acids.

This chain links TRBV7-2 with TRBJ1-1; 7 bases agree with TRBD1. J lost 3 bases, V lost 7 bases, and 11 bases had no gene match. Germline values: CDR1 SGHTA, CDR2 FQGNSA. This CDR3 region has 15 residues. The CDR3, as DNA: TGTGCCAGCACTTATCGAGGGGGCGTGGACACTGAAGCTTTCTTT. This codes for CASTYRGGVDTEAFF.

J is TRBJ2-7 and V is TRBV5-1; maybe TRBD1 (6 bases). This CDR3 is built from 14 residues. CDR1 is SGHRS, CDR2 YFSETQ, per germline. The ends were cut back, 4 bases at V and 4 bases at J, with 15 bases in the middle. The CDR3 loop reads CASSEGVLTYEQYF. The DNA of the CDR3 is TGCGCCAGCAGCGAGGGGGTCCTAACTTACGAGCAGTACTTC.

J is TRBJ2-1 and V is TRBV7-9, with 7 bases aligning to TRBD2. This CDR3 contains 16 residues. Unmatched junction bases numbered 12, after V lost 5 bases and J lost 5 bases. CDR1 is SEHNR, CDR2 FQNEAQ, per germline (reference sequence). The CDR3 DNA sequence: TGTGCCAGCAGCCCCCGGTGGCGGGAGTCTGACAATGAGCAGTTCTTC. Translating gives CASSPRWRESDNEQFF. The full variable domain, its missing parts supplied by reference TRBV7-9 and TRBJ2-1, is DTGVSQNPRHKITKRGQNVTFRCDPISEHNRLYWYRQTLGQGPEFLTYFQNEAQLEKSRLLSDRFSAERPKGSFSTLEIQRTEQGDSAMYLCASSPRWRESDNEQFFGPGTRLTVL.

The CDR3 DNA sequence: TGTGCCAGCAGCTTGGGGATCGAGGATTATGGCTACACCTTC. This codes for CASSLGIEDYGYTF. The chain is built from TRBV5-4 and TRBJ1-2; D is unresolved. The CDR3 is made up of 14 amino acids. Germline V gene sequence: CDR1 SGHNT, CDR2 YYREEE (reference sequence). The V end was cut by 0 bases, the J end by 5 bases, with 11 bases between.

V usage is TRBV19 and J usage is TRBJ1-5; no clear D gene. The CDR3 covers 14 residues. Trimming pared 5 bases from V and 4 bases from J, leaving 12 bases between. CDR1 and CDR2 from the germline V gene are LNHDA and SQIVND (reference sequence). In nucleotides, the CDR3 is TGTGCCAGTAGTGTCTGGACGGGAAATCAGCCCCAGCATTTT. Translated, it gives CASSVWTGNQPQHF. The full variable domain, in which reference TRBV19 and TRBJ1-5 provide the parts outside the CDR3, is DGGITQSPKYLFRKEGQNVTLSCEQNLNHDAMYWYRQDPGQGLRLIYYSQIVNDFQKGDIAEGYSVSREKKESFPLTVTSAQKNPTAFYLCASSVWTGNQPQHFGDGTRLSIL.

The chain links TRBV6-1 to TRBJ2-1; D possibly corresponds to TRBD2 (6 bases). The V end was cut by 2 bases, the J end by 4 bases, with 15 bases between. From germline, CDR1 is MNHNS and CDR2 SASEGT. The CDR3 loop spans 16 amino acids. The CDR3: CASSEIRGSAYNEQFF. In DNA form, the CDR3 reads TGTGCCAGCAGTGAAATTCGGGGGTCTGCGTACAATGAGCAGTTCTTC.

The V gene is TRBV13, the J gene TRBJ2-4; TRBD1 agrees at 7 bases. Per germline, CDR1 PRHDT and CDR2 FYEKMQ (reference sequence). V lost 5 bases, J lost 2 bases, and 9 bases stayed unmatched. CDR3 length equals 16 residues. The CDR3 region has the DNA TGTGCCAGCAGCGTTCAGGGGGAAGCAACCAAAAACATTCAGTACTTC. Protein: CASSVQGEATKNIQYF.

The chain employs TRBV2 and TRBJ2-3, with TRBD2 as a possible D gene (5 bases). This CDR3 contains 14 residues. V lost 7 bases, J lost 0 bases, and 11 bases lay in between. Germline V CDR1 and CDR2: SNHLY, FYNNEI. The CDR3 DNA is TGTGCCAGCACGATCAGGACTAGCACAGATACGCAGTATTTT. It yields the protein CASTIRTSTDTQYF.

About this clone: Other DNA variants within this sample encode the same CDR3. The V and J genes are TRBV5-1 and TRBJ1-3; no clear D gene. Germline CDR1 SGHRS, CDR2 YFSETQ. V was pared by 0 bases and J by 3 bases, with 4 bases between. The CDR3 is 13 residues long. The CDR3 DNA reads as TGCGCCAGCAGCTTGGCGGGTGGAAACACCATATATTTT. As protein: CASSLAGGNTIYF.

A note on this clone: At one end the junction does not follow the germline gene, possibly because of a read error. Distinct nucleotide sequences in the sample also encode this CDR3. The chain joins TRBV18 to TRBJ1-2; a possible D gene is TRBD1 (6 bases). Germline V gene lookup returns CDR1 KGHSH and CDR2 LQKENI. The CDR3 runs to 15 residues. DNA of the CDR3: TGCGCCAGCTCACCAGAGGGCAGGGGATTCTATGGCTACACCTTC. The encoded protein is CASSPEGRGFYGYTF.

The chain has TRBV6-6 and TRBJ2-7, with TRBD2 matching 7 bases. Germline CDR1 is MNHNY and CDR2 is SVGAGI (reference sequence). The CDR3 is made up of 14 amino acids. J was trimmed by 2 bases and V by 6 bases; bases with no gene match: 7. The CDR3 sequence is CASRLAGGAYEQYF. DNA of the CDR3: TGTGCCAGCAGATTAGCGGGTGGTGCCTACGAGCAGTACTTC.